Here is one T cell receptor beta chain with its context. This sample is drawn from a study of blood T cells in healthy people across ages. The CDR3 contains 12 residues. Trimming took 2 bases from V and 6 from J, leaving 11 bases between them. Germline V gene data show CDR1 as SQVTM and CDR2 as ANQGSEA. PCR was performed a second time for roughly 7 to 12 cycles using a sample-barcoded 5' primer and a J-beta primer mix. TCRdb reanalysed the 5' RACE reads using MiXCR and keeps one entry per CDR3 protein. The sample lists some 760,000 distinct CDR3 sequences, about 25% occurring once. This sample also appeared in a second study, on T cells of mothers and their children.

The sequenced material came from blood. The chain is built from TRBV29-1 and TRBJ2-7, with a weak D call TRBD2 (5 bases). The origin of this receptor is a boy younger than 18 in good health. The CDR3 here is CSVESEGPEQYF. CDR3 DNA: TGCAGCGTTGAAAGTGAGGGTCCCGAGCAGTACTTC.